This T cell receptor beta chain was sequenced in a study of tumor-infiltrating lymphocytes in primary liver carcinoma. Whole-study context: The patient population consisted of men and women between 30 and 69 years of age. The tumors ranged from roughly 4.2 to 10 cm across and fell within stage T1-T3 N0M0. Read depth, roughly 3.5 to 8 million productive TCRbeta reads, did not differ significantly between tissues.

Co-extraction of both nucleic acids (RNA and DNA) used about 19-33 mg of unsorted bulk tissue. Notes on this clonotype: Its cognate antigen is unknown. A read error may produce the germline difference seen at one junction end.

CDR3 length equals 14 residues. Per germline, CDR1 MNHEY and CDR2 SVGAGI. Reverse transcription of roughly 0.45 ug total RNA with a constant-region primer produced TCR beta cDNA. Three-round nested multiplex PCR performed with slightly modified ARM-PCR produced the TCR beta libraries. PCR rounds one and two used TRBV1-TRBV30 forward primers with a C-beta reverse primer for 10 cycles each. TCRdb re-called the multiplex PCR reads through MiXCR, storing one row per CDR3 protein. The sample consists of around 99,000 distinct CDR3 sequences, 55% to 75% of them appearing once. Overall study results and limits: The study found tumor-adjacent and tumor-blood pairs overlapped less than tumor region pairs.

V gene TRBV6-5 combines with J gene TRBJ1-1; tentative D call: TRBD1 (5 bases). The TCR originated in a man in his forties with primary liver carcinoma and hepatitis B virus infection. Sequencing was done on a sample of tumor-adjacent normal liver tissue. Here the CDR3 reads CVSSYSGANTEAFF. For the CDR3, the DNA is TGTGTCAGCAGTTACAGTGGGGCGAACACTGAAGCTTTCTTT.